This T cell receptor (beta chain) stems from a study of T cell repertoires in cytomegalovirus infection. Study at large: It was recently identified HLA-C-restricted and well-studied HLA-B-restricted CMV epitopes that the study used.

Of note for this clonotype: What it recognizes is unknown.

TCRdb used MiXCR to reprocess the reads, holding one entry per CDR3 protein. Of roughly 200,000 distinct CDR3 sequences detected, about 38% appear once; the ten largest clones hold over 45%. Germline loops: CDR1 MNHEY, CDR2 SMNVEV (reference sequence). Deletions cut 3 bases from V and 6 bases from J, with 18 bases between. The CDR3 sequence is 15 residues long. The rearrangement uses TRBV27 and TRBJ2-7, with TRBD1 as a possible D gene (6 bases). The input for sequencing was CD8+ T cells from cultured PBMCs, taken from culture after CMV antigen stimulation. The receptor was derived from a human donor in good health (CMV status not recorded). Some clones in this sample may be carry-over from other donors' samples. CDR3 loop: CASSLRGARGSEQYF. The CDR3 DNA reads as TGTGCCAGCAGTTTGAGAGGGGCCAGGGGCTCCGAGCAGTACTTC.